This TCR beta chain was documented in a study of siplizumab effects on memory and regulatory T cells. Whole-study findings and limits: The suppressive capacity of proliferating Tregs from siplizumab cultures remained unconfirmed. Naive T cells seemed more diverse than memory cells and seemed major alloresponse contributors. Fewer alloreactive sequences mapped to unstimulated CD4+ memory cells under siplizumab. With siplizumab, Treg-derived clones averaged roughly 62% of mappable alloreactive CD4+ clones, versus 25% to 30% in controls.

Sequenced by immunoSEQ multiplex PCR; TCRdb stores in-frame clones only, minus some. This sample has roughly 100,000 clones, with approximately 94% found just once. Germline assignment: CDR1 SGHNT and CDR2 YYREEE (reference sequence). V was cut by 4 bases and J by 0 bases, with 17 bases left in between. The CDR3 is 16 residues long. On this clone itself: Antigen unknown.

Sample: CD4+ T cells sorted from blood. This chain connects TRBV5-4 to TRBJ2-7; D is perhaps TRBD2 (6 bases). This receptor was identified in a human donor in good health. CDR3 loop: CASSVMRDSDSYEQYF. Here the CDR3 DNA reads TGTGCCAGCAGCGTGATGCGGGACTCTGACTCCTACGAGCAGTACTTC.